This T cell receptor beta chain derives from a study of T cell changes during pregnancy in multiple sclerosis. The repertoire was sequenced with immunoSEQ multiplex PCR; TCRdb's copy has only in-frame clones and lacks some. The repertoire holds tens of thousands of clones, with about 90% as singletons. Germline CDR1 and CDR2: SGHRS and YFSETQ. The CDR3 spans 14 residues. Between the trimmed V and J ends, which lost 0 bases and 0 bases, there was a span of 5 bases. This sequence was found in a female donor with multiple sclerosis, enrolled in a pregnancy study. The gene calls are TRBV5-1 and TRBJ2-3; no clear D. This sample comprised peripheral blood, obtained before pregnancy. The CDR3 loop is CASSLAGSTDTQYF. CDR3 nucleotide sequence: TGCGCCAGCAGCTTGGCAGGCAGCACAGATACGCAGTATTTT. Supplemented by reference TRBV5-1 and TRBJ2-3, the full variable domain reads KAGVTQTPRYLIKTRGQQVTLSCSPISGHRSVSWYQQTPGQGLQFLFEYFSETQRNKGNFPGRFSGRQFSNSRSEMNVSTLELGDSALYLCASSLAGSTDTQYFGPGTRLTVL.